The 32 T cell receptor beta chains given below trace back to one sample, sequenced in a study of blood T cell repertoires in COVID-19. Measured with immunoSEQ multiplex PCR; TCRdb has only the in-frame clones, and not every one. In the table there are about 150,000 clones, approximately 91% of which are singletons. Sequenced material: peripheral blood. These receptors came from a human donor in a cohort sampled during active COVID-19.

The gene calls are TRBV24-1 and TRBJ2-1; the match to TRBD1 covers 9 bases. V gave up 0 bases and J gave up 6 bases; unmatched junction bases: 5. The CDR3 sequence is 16 residues long. Per the germline V gene, CDR1 is KGHDR and CDR2 is SFDVKD. This CDR3 reads CATSDLGTGFSNEQFF. The CDR3 DNA reads as TGTGCCACCAGTGATTTGGGGACAGGGTTTTCCAATGAGCAGTTCTTC.

The chain couples TRBV15 to TRBJ2-7; D is undetermined. The CDR3 consists of 12 residues. Per the germline V gene, CDR1 is LNHNV and CDR2 is YYDKDF (reference sequence). Trimming took off 1 base at V and 5 bases at J, with 6 bases between the two ends. The CDR3 loop is CATSRGSDEQYF. The CDR3 DNA reads TGTGCCACCAGCAGAGGATCGGACGAGCAGTACTTC.

J is TRBJ1-2 and V is TRBV9; 7 nucleotides align to TRBD1. V lost 0 bases and J lost 5; bases outside the gene matches: 7. Germline-derived CDR1 and CDR2 are SGDLS and YYNGEE. The CDR3 totals 15 residues. The CDR3 DNA sequence: TGTGCCAGCAGCGTAGGGGGACAGCTTGGTTATGGCTACACCTTC. It translates to CASSVGGQLGYGYTF.

This chain connects TRBV2 to TRBJ2-3; D is possibly TRBD2 (6 bases). The CDR3 loop spans 15 amino acids. Per the germline V gene, CDR1 is SNHLY and CDR2 is FYNNEI. With 7 bases removed from V and 2 bases from J, the gap between germline ends came to 16 bases. The CDR3 is CASTRGRTFTDTQYF. The CDR3 DNA follows: TGTGCCAGCACAAGAGGGAGGACCTTCACAGATACGCAGTATTTT.

V usage is TRBV14 and J usage is TRBJ1-6; TRBD1 agrees at 9 bases. After removal of 6 bases from V and 0 bases from J, the junction contained 9 bases not matched to a gene. The length of the CDR3 is 18 residues. The germline V gene has CDR1 SGHDN and CDR2 FVKESK. The CDR3 DNA is TGTGCCAGCAGTACCGGGACAGGGCTCCTCTCCTATAATTCACCCCTCCACTTT. Protein sequence: CASSTGTGLLSYNSPLHF.

V is TRBV6-2 or TRBV6-3 and J is TRBJ2-7; 9 bases line up with TRBD2. The CDR3 is 14 amino acids. From germline, CDR1 is MNHEY and CDR2 SVGEGT. V was pared by 5 bases and J by 5 bases, with 7 bases of the junction left unmatched. Here the CDR3 DNA reads TGTGCCAGCAGTGGGCTAGCGGGACTAAACGAGCAGTACTTC. Translating it yields CASSGLAGLNEQYF.

J is TRBJ2-1 and V is TRBV19; 10 nucleotides match TRBD2. The junction had 5 bases not matched to a gene; V was cut back by 6 bases and J by 3 bases. Germline V CDR1 and CDR2: LNHDA, SQIVND (reference sequence). The CDR3 spans 15 residues. CDR3 in amino acids: CASSRSGGLYNEQFF. CDR3 nucleotide sequence: TGTGCCAGTAGCCGTAGCGGGGGGCTCTACAATGAGCAGTTCTTC. Variable domain in full (rest from reference TRBV19 and TRBJ2-1): DGGITQSPKYLFRKEGQNVTLSCEQNLNHDAMYWYRQDPGQGLRLIYYSQIVNDFQKGDIAEGYSVSREKKESFPLTVTSAQKNPTAFYLCASSRSGGLYNEQFFGPGTRLTVL.

The gene calls are TRBV7-2 and TRBJ2-1; a weak D match, TRBD1 (6 bases). The ends were cut back, 6 bases at V and 1 base at J, with 16 bases in the middle. The CDR3 has 16 residues. Germline V CDR1 and CDR2: SGHTA, FQGNSA. The CDR3 nucleotides read TGTGCCAGCAGACCTAGGCTAGGGGGATCCTACAATGAGCAGTTCTTC. Translation: CASRPRLGGSYNEQFF.

CDR3 sequence (DNA): TGTGCCAGCGAGGAGGGGAACACTGAAGCTTTCTTT. Translated: CASEEGNTEAFF. The J gene is TRBJ1-1, the V gene TRBV2, with unresolved D. Between the trimmed V and J ends, which lost 8 bases and 1 base, there was a span of 8 bases. The V gene's germline CDR1 is SNHLY and CDR2 FYNNEI. This CDR3 has 12 residues.

The chain carries TRBV7-9 and TRBJ2-5; perhaps TRBD2 as D (7 bases). Between the trimmed V and J ends, which lost 9 bases and 1 base, there was a span of 12 bases. Germline V gives CDR1 SEHNR, CDR2 FQNEAQ (reference sequence). The CDR3 spans 13 residues. CDR3 amino acids: CARLGGVQETQYF. CDR3 nucleotides: TGTGCCAGGCTAGGGGGGGTCCAAGAGACCCAGTACTTC.

This chain connects TRBV6-5 to TRBJ2-7; possibly TRBD2 for D (6 bases). From germline, CDR1 is MNHEY and CDR2 SVGAGI. Between the trimmed V and J ends, which lost 8 bases and 1 base, there was a span of 18 bases. The CDR3 totals 15 residues. The CDR3 region is CASRTGLGGSYEQYF. The CDR3 DNA reads as TGTGCCAGCCGAACGGGATTGGGGGGATCCTACGAGCAGTACTTC.

V gene TRBV3-1 (or the pseudogene TRBV3-2) combines with J gene TRBJ1-6, with no clear D. CDR1 LGHDT and CDR2 YNNKEL come from the germline V gene (reference sequence). With 1 base removed from V and 0 bases from J, the gap between germline ends came to 10 bases. The CDR3 sequence is 17 residues long. The CDR3, as DNA: TGTGCCAGCAGCCAAGTCGGGTTGCGCTCCTATAATTCACCCCTCCACTTT. Translated, it gives CASSQVGLRSYNSPLHF.

This clone was counted only a few times. The chain combines TRBV3-1 (or the pseudogene TRBV3-2) with TRBJ1-6; no definite D call. This CDR3 is built from 15 residues. Germline values: CDR1 LGHDT, CDR2 YNNKEL (reference sequence). Trimming stripped 1 base from V and 6 bases from J, with 10 bases between. The chain's CDR3 is CASSQGGRPNSPLHF. The CDR3 nucleotides read TGTGCCAGCAGCCAAGGCGGGCGGCCTAATTCACCCCTCCACTTT.

J is TRBJ2-7 and V is TRBV6-2 or TRBV6-3, with 8 bases that match TRBD2. This CDR3 contains 11 residues. With V trimmed by 5 bases and J by 7 bases, 1 base remained unmatched. Germline V gene data show CDR1 as MNHEY and CDR2 as SVGEGT. This CDR3 reads CASSLAGEQYF. The CDR3, as DNA: TGTGCCAGCAGTCTAGCGGGTGAGCAGTACTTC.

The rearrangement links TRBV4-3 to TRBJ2-1, with D tentatively TRBD1 (6 bases). In germline, CDR1 is LGHNA, CDR2 YSLEER. The CDR3 contains 15 residues. The germline V and J ends were trimmed by 3 bases and 7 bases, with 16 bases remaining between them. The CDR3 DNA sequence: TGCGCCAGCAGCCAGTCCGGGACACCGATTAATGAGCAGTTCTTC. Translating gives CASSQSGTPINEQFF.

The chain recombines TRBV9 with TRBJ2-3; 13 nucleotides agree with TRBD2. CDR3 length: 22 residues. J lost 0 bases, V lost 0 bases, and 16 bases had no gene match. Germline-derived CDR1 and CDR2 are SGDLS and YYNGEE. The CDR3: CASSVAIGLAGAGARSTDTQYF. In DNA, the CDR3 is TGTGCCAGCAGCGTAGCCATTGGACTAGCGGGAGCAGGGGCCAGGAGCACAGATACGCAGTATTTT.

This chain links TRBV3-1 (or the pseudogene TRBV3-2) with TRBJ1-1; D is unresolved. Trimming pared 2 bases from V and 1 base from J, leaving 5 bases between. Germline CDR1 LGHDT, CDR2 YNNKEL (reference sequence). The CDR3 runs to 13 residues. The CDR3 bases are TGTGCCAGCAGCCAACGTAAGAACACTGAAGCTTTCTTT. It encodes CASSQRKNTEAFF.

J is TRBJ2-5 and V is TRBV5-5; 8 nucleotides align to TRBD1. The germline V gene encodes CDR1 SGHKS and CDR2 YYEKEE (reference sequence). V lost 4 bases, J lost 0 bases, and 5 bases stayed unmatched. The CDR3 has 15 amino acids. In DNA, the CDR3 is TGTGCCAGCAGCCTTGGGACAGGTTACCAAGAGACCCAGTACTTC. Translated, it gives CASSLGTGYQETQYF.

This clone was seen only a few times. The V and J genes are TRBV30 and TRBJ1-3, with a possible D match to TRBD1 (6 bases). The CDR3 has 17 amino acids. The V gene's germline CDR1 is GTSNPN and CDR2 SVGIG (reference sequence). The ends were cut back, 0 bases at V and 0 bases at J, with 15 bases in the middle. This chain's CDR3 is CAWSVRTAAISGNTIYF. CDR3 DNA: TGTGCCTGGAGTGTACGGACAGCTGCAATCTCTGGAAACACCATATATTTT.

The rearrangement links TRBV19 to TRBJ1-6, with D perhaps TRBD1 (5 bases). CDR1 is LNHDA and CDR2 is SQIVND in the germline V gene (reference sequence). The length of the CDR3 is 14 residues. V lost 7 bases, J lost 13 bases, and 20 bases lay in between. DNA of the CDR3: TGTGCCAGTACCCCCCCCGGGGGAGTAGGCCCCCTCCACTTT. Protein: CASTPPGGVGPLHF.

The gene calls are TRBV9 and TRBJ2-5, with D perhaps TRBD2 (5 bases). V was clipped by 3 bases and J by 3 bases, with 12 bases between them. The CDR3 length is 14 residues. Per the germline V gene, CDR1 is SGDLS and CDR2 is YYNGEE. The DNA of the CDR3 is TGTGCCAGCAGCGCCGGACTTTTTAAAGAGACCCAGTACTTC. This gives the protein CASSAGLFKETQYF.

This clone was observed a single time. V usage is TRBV19 and J usage is TRBJ2-3; 8 positions match TRBD2. CDR3 length: 15 amino acids. Trimming at V came to 8 bases and at J to 2 bases, leaving 9 bases not matched to a gene. CDR1 and CDR2 (germline): LNHDA, SQIVND (reference sequence). The CDR3: CASRLGGRSTDTQYF. CDR3 bases: TGTGCCAGTCGCCTCGGCGGGAGGTCCACAGATACGCAGTATTTT.

The CDR3 nucleotides are TGCAGTGCTGTCATTTACAATGAGCAGTTCTTC. Its translation: CSAVIYNEQFF. The chain links TRBV20-1 to TRBJ2-1; D remains unclear. CDR3 length: 11 amino acids. The germline V and J ends were trimmed by 5 bases and 4 bases, with 6 bases remaining between them. The germline gives CDR1 DFQATT, CDR2 SNEGSKA (reference sequence).

This clone came up a few times. This rearrangement joins TRBV13 to TRBJ2-5, with a weak D call TRBD1 (7 bases). The CDR3 spans 18 residues. Germline V gives CDR1 PRHDT, CDR2 FYEKMQ (reference sequence). Trimming left V 4 bases short and J 1 base short, with 22 bases between. This CDR3 is CASSSTFRGTASQETQYF. As DNA, the CDR3 is TGTGCCAGCAGCTCAACATTCCGCGGGACAGCTAGCCAAGAGACCCAGTACTTC.

The gene calls are TRBV28 and TRBJ2-1, with 15 bases lining up with TRBD2. The CDR3 contains 18 residues. V shed 6 bases, J shed 7 bases, and the junction held 13 bases outside the gene matches. Germline loops: CDR1 MDHEN, CDR2 SYDVKM. The DNA of the CDR3 is TGTGCCAGCAGGCCCCCAGGACTAGCGGGAGGGCCTGGGAATGAGCAGTTCTTC. This translates into CASRPPGLAGGPGNEQFF.

The chain carries TRBV7-3 and TRBJ1-1; 7 bases match TRBD1. Germline CDR1 SGHTA, CDR2 FQGTGA. V lost 2 bases to trimming and J lost 2 bases; unmatched junction nucleotides: 2. This CDR3 spans 14 amino acids. The CDR3 protein is CASSLAGGNTEAFF. CDR3 in DNA: TGTGCCAGCAGCTTAGCAGGGGGAAACACTGAAGCTTTCTTT.

The CDR3 nucleotides are TGCGCCAGCAGCTTGGAAGGACAGGGGGTTCGGAGTTATGAAAAACTGTTTTTT. This sequence encodes CASSLEGQGVRSYEKLFF. This chain uses TRBV5-1 with TRBJ1-4; 10 bases line up with TRBD1. The CDR3 is 18 residues long. The V and J ends lost 0 bases and 6 bases, in that order; junction bases with no gene match: 11. From germline, CDR1 is SGHRS and CDR2 YFSETQ.

The V gene is TRBV27, the J gene TRBJ1-5; no clear D gene. Germline-derived CDR1 and CDR2 are MNHEY and SMNVEV (reference sequence). This CDR3 region has 17 residues. Trimming pared 6 bases from V and 0 bases from J, leaving 18 bases between. CDR3 sequence: CASRTTGWQNSNQPQHF. The CDR3 DNA sequence: TGTGCCAGCAGAACTACCGGGTGGCAGAATAGCAATCAGCCCCAGCATTTT.

This chain joins TRBV5-6 and TRBJ2-3, with D possibly TRBD2 on 6 matching bases. Germline V CDR1 and CDR2: SGHDT, YYEEEE. Trimming pared 7 bases from V and 0 bases from J, leaving 18 bases between. The CDR3 runs to 16 residues. Here the CDR3 reads CASRRWTGGSTDTQYF. The DNA of the CDR3 is TGTGCCAGCCGTCGGTGGACCGGGGGTAGCACAGATACGCAGTATTTT.

The rearrangement uses TRBV28 and TRBJ1-2, with 8 positions matching TRBD1. CDR1 is MDHEN and CDR2 is SYDVKM in the germline V gene. The CDR3 length is 16 residues. V lost 5 bases, J lost 2 bases, and 10 bases stayed unmatched. In DNA form, the CDR3 reads TGTGCCAGCAGTCCAACCCGGACAGGGAAAAACTATGGCTACACCTTC. This sequence encodes CASSPTRTGKNYGYTF.

V and J are TRBV7-6 and TRBJ2-1; 16 nucleotides align to TRBD2. Trimming took 2 bases from V and 10 from J; bases not matched to a gene: 11. CDR3 length: 18 amino acids. Per the germline V gene, CDR1 is SGHVS and CDR2 is FNYEAQ. The CDR3 sequence is CASSLKVAGTSGRGEQFF. CDR3 coding DNA: TGTGCCAGCAGCTTAAAGGTGGCCGGGACTAGCGGGAGGGGAGAGCAGTTCTTC.

The chain is built from TRBV18 and TRBJ2-1; 9 bases are a match to TRBD1. After removal of 2 bases from V and 9 bases from J, the junction contained 8 bases not matched to a gene. Germline V gene lookup returns CDR1 KGHSH and CDR2 LQKENI. CDR3 length equals 15 residues. CDR3 sequence reads: CASSPVGTGFFEQFF. The CDR3 DNA follows: TGTGCCAGCTCACCAGTTGGGACAGGGTTTTTTGAGCAGTTCTTC.